The rows below give T cell receptor beta chains drawn from one sample of a study of PD-L1 blockade in urothelial cancer. The table came from immunoSEQ multiplex PCR; TCRdb's copy has only in-frame clones and leaves some out. The sample gives about 45,000 clones, approximately 88% of which show up once; approximately 4.1% is in the top ten. Here the sequenced sample was PBMCs, taken around atezolizumab (anti-PD-L1) treatment. The source is a man at least 80 years old with urothelial cancer. The CDR3 runs from the conserved cysteine through the conserved F or W. A D gene is named only where the DNA matches it firmly. Not every row has a clone size; where given, it reads once, few, many or a size class.

TRBJ1-5 | few | 13 | . | TRBV11-2 | TGTGCCAGCAGCTTAAACAGTCATCAGCCCCAGCATTTT | CASSLNSHQPQHF
TRBJ2-7 | . | 13 | . | TRBV11-2 | TGTGCCAGCAGCTTAGGAGCCCCCCCACGGCAGTACTTC | CASSLGAPPRQYF
TRBJ1-2 | . | 12 | . | TRBV29-1 | TGCAGCGTTGTTAGAGGGGGAAATGGCTACACCTTC | CSVVRGGNGYTF
TRBJ2-7 | . | 14 | TRBD1 | TRBV2 | TGTGCCAGCAGTGAACGGACAGGAACTTACGAGCAGTACTTC | CASSERTGTYEQYF
TRBJ2-1 | once | 15 | . | TRBV5-4 | TGTGCCAGCAGCTTGGACTCGCCCCTCTACAATGAGCAGTTCTTC | CASSLDSPLYNEQFF
TRBJ2-7 | . | 16 | TRBD1 | TRBV7-2 | TGTGCCAGCAGCTTTAACAGGGGGAGCGGATACTACGAGCAGTACTTC | CASSFNRGSGYYEQYF
TRBJ2-7 | . | 15 | . | TRBV6-5 | TGTGCCAGCAGGCCGCTTGACAGAGATTTTGTAGAGCAGTACTTC | CASRPLDRDFVEQYF
TRBJ1-1 | . | 13 | TRBD1 | TRBV5-5 | TGTGCCAGCAGCTTTCAGGGGGGTAAAATAGCTTTCTTT | CASSFQGGKIAFF
TRBJ2-5 | once | 16 | TRBD1 | TRBV18 | TGTGCCAGCTCCGGGCCTACAGGGGGCGCAGGAGAGACCCAGTACTTC | CASSGPTGGAGETQYF
TRBJ1-5 | . | 15 | TRBD1 | TRBV30 | TGTGCCTGGAGTGCACAGGGGTTTCGCAATCAGCCCCAGCATTTT | CAWSAQGFRNQPQHF
TRBJ1-1 | . | 15 | . | TRBV11-2 | TGTGCCAGCAGCTCAGTGGGAGAAATGAACACTGAAGCTTTCTTT | CASSSVGEMNTEAFF
TRBJ1-1 | . | 16 | TRBD1 | TRBV30 | TGTGCCTGGAGTTCCGGACAGGGAAGGGTATACACTGAAGCTTTCTTT | CAWSSGQGRVYTEAFF
TRBJ2-7 | . | 14 | TRBD1 | TRBV18 | TGTGCCAGCTCAACCCGGACAGGGATCCACGAGCAGTACTTC | CASSTRTGIHEQYF
TRBJ2-5 | . | 13 | TRBD2 | TRBV19 | TGTGCCAGCCGACTAGCGGGAGCCGGGACCCAGTACTTC | CASRLAGAGTQYF
TRBJ2-5 | . | 14 | TRBD2 | TRBV6-5 | TGTGCCAGCAGGTCAGCGGGAGTTGGAAAGACCCAGTACTTC | CASRSAGVGKTQYF
TRBJ2-7 | once | 20 | TRBD2 | TRBV14 | TGTGCCAGCAGCCCCGGAACCCCGGGACTAGCGGGAGGGCCCTCGTACGAGCAGTACTTC | CASSPGTPGLAGGPSYEQYF
TRBJ1-2 | . | 15 | TRBD1 | TRBV11-3 | TGTGCCAGCAGCCCGGTCGACAGGGGGCAACATGGCTACACCTTC | CASSPVDRGQHGYTF
TRBJ1-3 | . | 16 | TRBD1 | TRBV6-1 | TGTGCCAGCAGTGGGGGACAGCGTCACTCTGGAAACACCATATATTTT | CASSGGQRHSGNTIYF
TRBJ2-1 | . | 18 | . | TRBV28 | TGTGCCAGCAGTTTACAGGGATACGGCGAGATGTCGCGTAAGGAGCAGTTCTTC | CASSLQGYGEMSRKEQFF
TRBJ2-7 | . | 18 | TRBD2 | TRBV27 | TGTGCCAGCAGTTTCCAGGGACTAGCGGGAGGACCACCCTACGAGCAGTACTTC | CASSFQGLAGGPPYEQYF
TRBJ2-2 | . | 15 | . | TRBV5-4 | TGTGCCAGCAGCTTGGGGACTACAGCTTCCGGGGAGCTGTTTTTT | CASSLGTTASGELFF
TRBJ2-7 | . | 12 | . | TRBV7-2 | TGTGCCAGCAGCCAGACGGGGTACGAGCAGTACTTC | CASSQTGYEQYF
TRBJ2-7 | . | 15 | TRBD1 | TRBV18 | TGTGCCAGCTCACGAGACAGGGGAAGCTCCTACGAGCAGTACTTC | CASSRDRGSSYEQYF
TRBJ1-2 | . | 14 | . | TRBV11-2 | TGTGCCAGCAACCACAGGGATAGGGGCTATGGCTACACCTTC | CASNHRDRGYGYTF
TRBJ2-3 | . | 15 | TRBD2 | TRBV27 | TGTGCCAGCAGCCTCGGGACTAGCGGGAAGGATACGCAGTATTTT | CASSLGTSGKDTQYF
TRBJ2-3 | . | 13 | . | TRBV10-1 | TGCGCCAGCAGCCCCATAATAGCAGATACGCAGTATTTT | CASSPIIADTQYF
TRBJ2-2 | . | 16 | TRBD2 | TRBV7-9 | TGTGCCAGCAGCGGACTAGCGGGAGGCTCCACCGGGGAGCTGTTTTTT | CASSGLAGGSTGELFF
TRBJ2-2 | . | 17 | TRBD2 | TRBV11-2 | TGTGCCAGCAGCTTCCCGACTAGCGGGAGGGGCACCGGGGAGCTGTTTTTT | CASSFPTSGRGTGELFF
TRBJ1-1 | once | 15 | . | TRBV2 | TGTGCCAGCAGTGAAGCAGCGGGCTCTTCGGGTGAAGCTTTCTTT | CASSEAAGSSGEAFF
TRBJ2-1 | . | 16 | TRBD2 | TRBV5-4 | TGTGCCAGCAGCGGGCTAGCGGGAGGCTTTGACAATGAGCAGTTCTTC | CASSGLAGGFDNEQFF
TRBJ2-5 | . | 18 | . | TRBV4-2 | TGTGCCAGCAGCCAAGAGTGGGGGGCAGCGGGGACACAAGAGACCCAGTACTTC | CASSQEWGAAGTQETQYF
TRBJ1-4 | . | 14 | . | TRBV18 | TGTGCCAGCTCACCGGCCGAGGGCCTACAAAAACTGTTTTTT | CASSPAEGLQKLFF
TRBJ2-1 | . | 17 | TRBD2 | TRBV6-1 | TGTGCCAGCAGTGGAATAGCGGGCCCGACTATGGACAATGAGCAGTTCTTC | CASSGIAGPTMDNEQFF
TRBJ2-7 | . | 14 | TRBD1 | TRBV10-3 | TGTGCCATCAGTCGGGACAGGGGGTCGTACGAGCAGTACTTC | CAISRDRGSYEQYF
TRBJ2-5 | . | 10 | . | TRBV20-1 | TGCAGTGCAGAGGCGGAGACCCAGTACTTC | CSAEAETQYF
TRBJ1-2 | once | 12 | . | TRBV30 | TGTGCCTTCGAACAGGGATTTGATGGCTACACCTTC | CAFEQGFDGYTF